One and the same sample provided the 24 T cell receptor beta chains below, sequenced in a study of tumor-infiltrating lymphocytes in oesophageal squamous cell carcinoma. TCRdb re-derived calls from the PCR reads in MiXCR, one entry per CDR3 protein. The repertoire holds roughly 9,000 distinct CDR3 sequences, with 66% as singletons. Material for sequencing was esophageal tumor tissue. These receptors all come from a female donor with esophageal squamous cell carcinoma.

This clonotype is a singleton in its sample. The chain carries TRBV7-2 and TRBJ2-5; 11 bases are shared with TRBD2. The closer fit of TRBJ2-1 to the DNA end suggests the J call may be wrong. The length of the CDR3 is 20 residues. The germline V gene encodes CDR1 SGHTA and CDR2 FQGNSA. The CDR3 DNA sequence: TGTGCCAGCAGCCCTAGGGTACAATCATTAGCGGGGGGGCAGTACAATGAGCAGTTCTTC. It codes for CASSPRVQSLAGGQYNEQFF.

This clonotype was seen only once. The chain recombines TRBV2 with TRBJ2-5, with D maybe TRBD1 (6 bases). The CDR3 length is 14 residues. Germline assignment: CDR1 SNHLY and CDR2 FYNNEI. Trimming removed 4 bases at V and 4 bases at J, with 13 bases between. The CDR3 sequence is CASSVNRVGETQYF. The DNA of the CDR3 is TGTGCCAGCAGTGTAAACAGGGTCGGAGAGACCCAGTACTTC.

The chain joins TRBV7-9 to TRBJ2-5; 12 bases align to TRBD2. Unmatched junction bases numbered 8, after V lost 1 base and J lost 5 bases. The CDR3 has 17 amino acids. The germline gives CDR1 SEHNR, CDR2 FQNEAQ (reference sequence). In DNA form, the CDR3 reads TGTGCCAGCAGCTTAGTTTCTAGCGGGAGGGCCTGGGAGACCCAGTACTTC. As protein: CASSLVSSGRAWETQYF.

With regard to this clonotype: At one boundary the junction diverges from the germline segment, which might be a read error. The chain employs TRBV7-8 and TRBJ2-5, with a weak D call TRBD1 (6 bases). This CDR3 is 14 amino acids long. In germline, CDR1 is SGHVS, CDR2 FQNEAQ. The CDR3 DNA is TGTGCCAGCAGCCATCGGACAGACAATTCACCCCTCCACTTC. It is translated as CASSHRTDNSPLHF.

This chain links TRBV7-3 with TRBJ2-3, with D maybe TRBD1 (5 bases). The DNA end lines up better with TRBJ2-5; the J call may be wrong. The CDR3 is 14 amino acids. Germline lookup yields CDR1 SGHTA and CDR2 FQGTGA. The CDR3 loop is CASSLEGVLETQYF. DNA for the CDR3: TGTGCCAGCAGCTTAGAAGGGGTGCTAGAGACCCAGTACTTC.

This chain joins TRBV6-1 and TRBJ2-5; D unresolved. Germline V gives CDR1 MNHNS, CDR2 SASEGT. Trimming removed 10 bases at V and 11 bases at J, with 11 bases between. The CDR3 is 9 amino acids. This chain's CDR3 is CATYNEQYF. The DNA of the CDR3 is TGTGCCACCTACAATGAGCAGTACTTC.

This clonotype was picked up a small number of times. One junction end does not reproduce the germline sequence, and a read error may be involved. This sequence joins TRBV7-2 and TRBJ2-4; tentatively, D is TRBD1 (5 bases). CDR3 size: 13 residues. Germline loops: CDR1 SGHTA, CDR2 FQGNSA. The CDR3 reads CASSRTGSYEQYF. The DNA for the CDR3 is TGTGCCAGCAGCCGTACAGGCTCCTACGAGCAGTACTTT.

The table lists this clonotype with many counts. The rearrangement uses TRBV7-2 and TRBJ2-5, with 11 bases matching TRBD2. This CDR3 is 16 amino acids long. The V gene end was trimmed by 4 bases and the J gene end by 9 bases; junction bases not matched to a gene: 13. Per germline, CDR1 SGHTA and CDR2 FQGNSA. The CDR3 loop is CASSSSGTSGPGAQYF. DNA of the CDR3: TGTGCCAGCAGCTCCTCCGGGACTAGCGGTCCTGGGGCCCAGTACTTC. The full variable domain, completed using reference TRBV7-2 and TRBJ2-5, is GAGVSQSPSNKVTEKGKDVELRCDPISGHTALYWYRQSLGQGLEFLIYFQGNSAPDKSGLPSDRFSAERTGGSVSTLTIQRTQQEDSAVYLCASSSSGTSGPGAQYFGPGTRLLVL.

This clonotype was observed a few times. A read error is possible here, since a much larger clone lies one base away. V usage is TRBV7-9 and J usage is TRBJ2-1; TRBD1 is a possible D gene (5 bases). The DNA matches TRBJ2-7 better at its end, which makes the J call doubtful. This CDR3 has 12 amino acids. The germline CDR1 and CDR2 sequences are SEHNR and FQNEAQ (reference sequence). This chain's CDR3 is CASSYRYNEQYF. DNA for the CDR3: TGTGCCAGCAGCTACAGGTACAATGAGCAGTACTTC.

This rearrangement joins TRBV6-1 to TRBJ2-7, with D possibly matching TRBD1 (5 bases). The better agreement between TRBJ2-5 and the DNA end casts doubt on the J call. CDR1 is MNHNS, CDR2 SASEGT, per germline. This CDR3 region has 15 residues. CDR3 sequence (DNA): TGTGCCAGCAATCAAGACAGTCCGGGCAGCCAGACCCAGTACTTC. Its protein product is CASNQDSPGSQTQYF.

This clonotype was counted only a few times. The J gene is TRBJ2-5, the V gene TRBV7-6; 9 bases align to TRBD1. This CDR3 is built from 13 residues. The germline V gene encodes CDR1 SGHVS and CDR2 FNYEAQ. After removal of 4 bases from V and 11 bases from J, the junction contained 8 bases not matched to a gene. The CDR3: CASSWDRESEQYF. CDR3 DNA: TGTGCCAGCAGCTGGGACAGGGAAAGTGAGCAGTACTTC.

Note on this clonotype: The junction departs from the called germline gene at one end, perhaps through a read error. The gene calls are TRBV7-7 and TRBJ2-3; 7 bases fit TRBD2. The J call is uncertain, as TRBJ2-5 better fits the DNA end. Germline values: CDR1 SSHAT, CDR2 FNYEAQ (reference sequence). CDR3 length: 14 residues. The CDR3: CASSLGAGQETQYF. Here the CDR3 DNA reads TGTGCTAGCAGCTTAGGAGCGGGGCAAGAGACCCAGTACTTC.

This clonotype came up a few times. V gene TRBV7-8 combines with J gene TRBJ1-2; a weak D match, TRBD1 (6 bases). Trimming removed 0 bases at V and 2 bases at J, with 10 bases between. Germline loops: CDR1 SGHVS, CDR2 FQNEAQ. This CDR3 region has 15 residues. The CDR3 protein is CASSLALTGNYGYTF. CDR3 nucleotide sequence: TGTGCCAGCAGCTTAGCTCTTACAGGGAACTATGGCTACACCTTC.

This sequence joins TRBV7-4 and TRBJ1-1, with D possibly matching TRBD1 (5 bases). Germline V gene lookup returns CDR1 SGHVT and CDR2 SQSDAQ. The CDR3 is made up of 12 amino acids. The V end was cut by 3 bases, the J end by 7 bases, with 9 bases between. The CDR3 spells CASSLWDGEAFF. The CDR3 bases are TGTGCCAGCAGCTTGTGGGACGGTGAAGCTTTCTTT.

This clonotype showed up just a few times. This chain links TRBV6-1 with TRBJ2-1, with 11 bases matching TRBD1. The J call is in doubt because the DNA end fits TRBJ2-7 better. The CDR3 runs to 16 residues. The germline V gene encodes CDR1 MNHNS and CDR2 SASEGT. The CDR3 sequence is CASSTPTGTGGYEQYF. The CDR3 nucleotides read TGTGCCAGCAGCACCCCAACCGGGACAGGGGGCTACGAGCAGTACTTC.

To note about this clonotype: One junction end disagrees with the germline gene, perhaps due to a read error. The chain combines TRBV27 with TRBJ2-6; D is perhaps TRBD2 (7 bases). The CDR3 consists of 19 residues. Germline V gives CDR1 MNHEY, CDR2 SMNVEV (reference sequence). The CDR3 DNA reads TGTGCCAGCAGTTTAAGGGGGGGACCCGCAGGGCTGCGGAATTCACCCCTCCACTTC. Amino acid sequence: CASSLRGGPAGLRNSPLHF.

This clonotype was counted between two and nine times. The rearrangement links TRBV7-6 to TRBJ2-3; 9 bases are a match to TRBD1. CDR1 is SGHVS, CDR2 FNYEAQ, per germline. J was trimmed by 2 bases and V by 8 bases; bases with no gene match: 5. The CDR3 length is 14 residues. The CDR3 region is CASSQGATTDTQYF. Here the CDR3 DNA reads TGTGCCAGCTCACAGGGGGCCACCACAGATACGCAGTATTTT.

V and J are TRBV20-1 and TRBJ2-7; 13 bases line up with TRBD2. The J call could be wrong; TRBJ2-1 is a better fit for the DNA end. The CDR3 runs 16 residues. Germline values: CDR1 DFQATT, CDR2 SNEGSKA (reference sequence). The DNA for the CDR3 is TGCAGTGCTAGAGTTTCGGGACTAGCGGGGTACAATGAGCAGTTCTTC. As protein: CSARVSGLAGYNEQFF.

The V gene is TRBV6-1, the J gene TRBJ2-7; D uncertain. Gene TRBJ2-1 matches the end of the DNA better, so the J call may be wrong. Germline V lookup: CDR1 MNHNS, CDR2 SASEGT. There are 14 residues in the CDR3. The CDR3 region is CASSSGPSFAEQFF. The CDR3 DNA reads TGTGCCAGCAGTTCCGGTCCATCCTTCGCCGAGCAGTTCTTC.

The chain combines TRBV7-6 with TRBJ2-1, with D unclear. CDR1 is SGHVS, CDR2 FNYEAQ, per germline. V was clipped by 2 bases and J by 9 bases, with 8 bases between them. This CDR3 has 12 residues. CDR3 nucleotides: TGTGCCAGCAGCTTATGGGGAAGTGAGCAGTTCTTC. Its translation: CASSLWGSEQFF.

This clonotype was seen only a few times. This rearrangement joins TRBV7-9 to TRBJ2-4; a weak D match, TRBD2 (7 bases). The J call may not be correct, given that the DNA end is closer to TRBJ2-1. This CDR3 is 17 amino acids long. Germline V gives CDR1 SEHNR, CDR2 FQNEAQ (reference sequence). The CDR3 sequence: CASSLETGGRRYNEQFF. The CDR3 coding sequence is TGTGCCAGCAGCTTAGAAACCGGGGGGCGTAGATACAATGAGCAGTTCTTC.

The CDR3 is CASSTYVEETQYF. CDR3 sequence (DNA): TGTGCCAGCAGCACTTACGTGGAAGAGACCCAGTACTTC. V gene TRBV11-2 combines with J gene TRBJ2-5; no reliable D call. The CDR3 covers 13 residues. The germline V and J ends were trimmed by 5 bases and 3 bases, with 10 bases remaining between them. The germline V gene has CDR1 SGHAT and CDR2 FQNNGV.

The CDR3 sequence is CASSEHPGQDNTEAFF. The CDR3 coding sequence is TGTGCCAGCAGTGAGCACCCGGGACAGGACAACACTGAAGCTTTCTTT. This sequence joins TRBV6-1 and TRBJ1-1; 8 bases map to TRBD1. Looked up from germline, CDR1 is MNHNS and CDR2 is SASEGT. The CDR3 consists of 16 residues. V lost 3 bases and J lost 2; bases outside the gene matches: 8.

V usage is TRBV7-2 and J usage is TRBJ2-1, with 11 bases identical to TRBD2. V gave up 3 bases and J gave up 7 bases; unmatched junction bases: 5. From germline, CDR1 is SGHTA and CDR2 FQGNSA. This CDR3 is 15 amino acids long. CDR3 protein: CASSFMTSGINEQFF. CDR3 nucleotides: TGTGCCAGCAGCTTTATGACTAGCGGGATTAATGAGCAGTTCTTC.